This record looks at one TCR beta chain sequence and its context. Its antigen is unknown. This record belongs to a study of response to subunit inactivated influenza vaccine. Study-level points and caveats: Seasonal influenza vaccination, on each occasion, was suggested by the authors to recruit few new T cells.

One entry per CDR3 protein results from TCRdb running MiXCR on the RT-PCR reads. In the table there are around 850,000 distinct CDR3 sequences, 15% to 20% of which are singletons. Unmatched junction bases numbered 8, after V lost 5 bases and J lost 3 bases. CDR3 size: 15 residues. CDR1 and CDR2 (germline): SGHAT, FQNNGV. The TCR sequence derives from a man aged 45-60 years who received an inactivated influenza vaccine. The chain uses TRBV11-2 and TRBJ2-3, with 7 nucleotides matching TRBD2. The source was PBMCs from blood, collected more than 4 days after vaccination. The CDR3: CASSRQGLLTDTQYF. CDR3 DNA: TGTGCCAGCAGCCGCCAGGGACTACTAACAGATACGCAGTATTTT.